The sequence of this T cell receptor beta chain was determined in a study of blood T cells in healthy people across ages. On the study more broadly: Template-switching capture recovered about one barcoded beta molecule per two T cells. Study-level findings and limits: PBMC samples, being unsorted, prevented any conclusive comparison of naive and antigen-experienced cells.

Alongside a J-beta primer mix, a sample-barcoded 5' primer served in a second PCR lasting about 7 to 12 cycles. Each CDR3 protein is one row after TCRdb ran MiXCR on the 5' RACE reads. The sample includes hundreds of thousands of distinct CDR3 sequences, 49% of them seen just once. About this clonotype: Its target is not known.

CDR1 MGHRA and CDR2 YSYEKL come from the germline V gene. V lost 3 bases and J lost 4, with 9 bases in between. The CDR3 has 13 amino acids. This chain connects TRBV4-1 to TRBJ1-2; tentative D call: TRBD1 (5 bases). The sequenced material came from blood. The TCR sequence derives from a woman aged 55 to 70 in good health. CDR3 sequence (DNA): TGCGCCAGCAGCCAGGGACCGCCCTATGGCTACACCTTC. Translating it yields CASSQGPPYGYTF.